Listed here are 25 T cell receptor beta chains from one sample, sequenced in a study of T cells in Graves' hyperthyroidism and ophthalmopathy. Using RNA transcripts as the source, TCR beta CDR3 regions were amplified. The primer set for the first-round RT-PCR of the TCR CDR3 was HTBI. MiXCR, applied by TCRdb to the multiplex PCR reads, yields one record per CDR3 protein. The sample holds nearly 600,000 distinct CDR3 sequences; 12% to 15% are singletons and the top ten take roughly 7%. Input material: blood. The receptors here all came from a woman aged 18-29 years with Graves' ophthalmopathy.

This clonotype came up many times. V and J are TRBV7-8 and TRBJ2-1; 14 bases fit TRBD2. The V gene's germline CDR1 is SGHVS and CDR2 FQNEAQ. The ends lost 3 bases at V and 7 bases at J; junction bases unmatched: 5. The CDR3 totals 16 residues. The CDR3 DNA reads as TGTGCCAGCAGCTTGACTAGCGGGAGGGCCATGAATGAGCAGTTCTTC. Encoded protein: CASSLTSGRAMNEQFF.

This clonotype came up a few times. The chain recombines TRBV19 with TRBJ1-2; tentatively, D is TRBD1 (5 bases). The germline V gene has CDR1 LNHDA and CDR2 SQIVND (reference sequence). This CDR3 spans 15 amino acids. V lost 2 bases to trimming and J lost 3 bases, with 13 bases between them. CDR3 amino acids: CASSIPWGSDYGYTF. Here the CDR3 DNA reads TGTGCCAGTAGTATACCCTGGGGCTCGGACTATGGCTACACCTTC.

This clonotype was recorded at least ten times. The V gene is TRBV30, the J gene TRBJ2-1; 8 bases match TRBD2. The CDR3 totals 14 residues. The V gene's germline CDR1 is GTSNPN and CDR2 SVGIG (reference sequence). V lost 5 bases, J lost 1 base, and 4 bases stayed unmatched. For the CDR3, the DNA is TGTGCCTGGCGGGAGGGCTTTTCCTACAATGAGCAGTTCTTC. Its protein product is CAWREGFSYNEQFF.

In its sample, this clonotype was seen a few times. Written as DNA, the CDR3 is TGTGCCAGCAGCCCAGGGACACAAAGCTCTGGAAACACCATATATTTT. Its protein is CASSPGTQSSGNTIYF. This chain links TRBV7-6 with TRBJ1-3; D perhaps matches TRBD1 (6 bases). CDR1 SGHVS and CDR2 FNYEAQ come from the germline V gene. This CDR3 contains 16 residues. Trimming pared 5 bases from V and 0 bases from J, leaving 14 bases between.

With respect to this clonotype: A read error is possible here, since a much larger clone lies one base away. CDR3 DNA: TGTGCCAGCAGTCTATTCTCGACAGGGAACCATGGCTACACCTTC. Translating it yields CASSLFSTGNHGYTF. This chain links TRBV28 with TRBJ1-2; 7 bases map to TRBD1. V gave up 5 bases and J gave up 6 bases; unmatched junction bases: 12. CDR3 length: 15 residues. From germline, CDR1 is MDHEN and CDR2 SYDVKM.

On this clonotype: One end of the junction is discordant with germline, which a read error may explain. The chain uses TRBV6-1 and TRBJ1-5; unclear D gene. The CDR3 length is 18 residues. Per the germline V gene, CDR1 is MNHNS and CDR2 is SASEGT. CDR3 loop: CASSPDYPLLGSVKPQHF. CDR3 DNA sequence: TGTGCTAGCAGTCCCGACTACCCCCTCCTAGGGTCCGTAAAGCCCCAGCATTTT.

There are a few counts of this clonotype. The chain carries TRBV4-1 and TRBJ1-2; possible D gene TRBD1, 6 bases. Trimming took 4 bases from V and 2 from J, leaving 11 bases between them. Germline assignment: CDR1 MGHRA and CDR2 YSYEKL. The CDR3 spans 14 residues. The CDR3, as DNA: TGCGCCAGCAGCCCATCTAGGGGGAACTATGGCTACACCTTC. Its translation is CASSPSRGNYGYTF.

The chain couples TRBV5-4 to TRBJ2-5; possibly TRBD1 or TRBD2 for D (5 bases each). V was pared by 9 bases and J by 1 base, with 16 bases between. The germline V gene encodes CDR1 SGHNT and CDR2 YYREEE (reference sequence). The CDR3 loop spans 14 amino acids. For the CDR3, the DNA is TGTGCCATTGGGAGAGGGGCCCCCCAAGAGACCCAGTACTTC. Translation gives CAIGRGAPQETQYF.

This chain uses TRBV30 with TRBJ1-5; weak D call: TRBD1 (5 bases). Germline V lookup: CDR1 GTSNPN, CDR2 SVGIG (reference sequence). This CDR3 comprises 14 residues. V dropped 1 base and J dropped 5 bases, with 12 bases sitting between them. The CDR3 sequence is CAWSARVADQPQHF. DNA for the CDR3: TGTGCCTGGAGTGCCAGGGTCGCCGATCAGCCCCAGCATTTT.

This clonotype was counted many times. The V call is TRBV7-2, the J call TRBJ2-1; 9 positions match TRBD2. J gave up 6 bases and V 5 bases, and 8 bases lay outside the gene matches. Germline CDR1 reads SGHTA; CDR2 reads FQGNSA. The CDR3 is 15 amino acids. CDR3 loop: CASSRGAGGPNEQFF. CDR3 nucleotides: TGTGCCAGCAGCCGGGGGGCGGGAGGGCCCAATGAGCAGTTCTTC.

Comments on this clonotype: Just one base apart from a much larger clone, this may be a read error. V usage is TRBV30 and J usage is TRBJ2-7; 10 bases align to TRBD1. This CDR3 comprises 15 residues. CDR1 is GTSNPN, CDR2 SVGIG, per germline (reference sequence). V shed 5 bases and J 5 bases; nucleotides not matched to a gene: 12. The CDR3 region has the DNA TGTGCCTGGGCGTCCGGCGGACAGGGGGGCAACGAGCAGTACTTC. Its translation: CAWASGGQGGNEQYF.

Here the CDR3 DNA reads TGCGCCAGCAGCCATCTTCGGCTAGCGGGAGTTCGGGGTGAGCAGTTCTTC. As protein: CASSHLRLAGVRGEQFF. The V gene is TRBV4-3, the J gene TRBJ2-1; 10 bases line up with TRBD2. The CDR3 runs to 17 residues. CDR1 and CDR2 from the germline V gene are LGHNA and YSLEER. With V trimmed by 3 bases and J by 9 bases, 14 bases remained unmatched.

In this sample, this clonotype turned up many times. DNA of the CDR3: TGTGCCAGCAGTTTAGGGACAGAAGATACGCAGTATTTT. Amino acids: CASSLGTEDTQYF. This rearrangement joins TRBV12-3 or TRBV12-4 to TRBJ2-3; a weak D match, TRBD1 (6 bases). V shed 1 base and J shed 5 bases, with 7 bases lying between them. This CDR3 region has 13 residues.

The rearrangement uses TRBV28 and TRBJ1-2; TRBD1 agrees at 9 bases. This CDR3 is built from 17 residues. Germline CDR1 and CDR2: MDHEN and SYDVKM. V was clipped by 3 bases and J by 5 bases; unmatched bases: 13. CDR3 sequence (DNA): TGTGCCAGCAGTTTTTTTCCCGGGACAGGGACCCCTTATGGCTACACCTTC. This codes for CASSFFPGTGTPYGYTF.

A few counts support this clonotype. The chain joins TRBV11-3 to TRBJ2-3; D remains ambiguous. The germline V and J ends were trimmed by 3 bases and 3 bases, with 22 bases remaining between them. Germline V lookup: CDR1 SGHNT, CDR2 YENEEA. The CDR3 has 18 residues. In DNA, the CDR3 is TGTGCCAGCAGCTTGGAGTTTAGGGTAAATGTTCAAACAGATACGCAGTATTTT. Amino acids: CASSLEFRVNVQTDTQYF.

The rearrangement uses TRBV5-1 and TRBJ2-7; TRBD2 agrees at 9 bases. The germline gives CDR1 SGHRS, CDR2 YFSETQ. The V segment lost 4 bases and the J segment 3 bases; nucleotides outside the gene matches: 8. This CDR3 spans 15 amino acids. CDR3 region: CASSQTASGNYEQYF. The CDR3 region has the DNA TGCGCCAGCAGCCAAACCGCTAGCGGGAACTACGAGCAGTACTTC.

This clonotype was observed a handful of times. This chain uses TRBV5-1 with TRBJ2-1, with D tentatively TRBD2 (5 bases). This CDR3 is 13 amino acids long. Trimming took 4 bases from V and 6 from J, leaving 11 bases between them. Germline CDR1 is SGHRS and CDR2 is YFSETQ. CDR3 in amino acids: CASSATRSNEQFF. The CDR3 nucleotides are TGCGCCAGCAGCGCCACTAGATCCAATGAGCAGTTCTTC.

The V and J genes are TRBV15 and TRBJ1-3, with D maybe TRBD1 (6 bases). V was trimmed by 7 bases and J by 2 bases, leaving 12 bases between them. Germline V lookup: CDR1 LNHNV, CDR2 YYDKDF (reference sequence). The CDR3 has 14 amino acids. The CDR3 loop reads CATNRDLAGNTIYF. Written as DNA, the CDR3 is TGTGCCACCAACAGGGATCTCGCTGGAAACACCATATATTTT.

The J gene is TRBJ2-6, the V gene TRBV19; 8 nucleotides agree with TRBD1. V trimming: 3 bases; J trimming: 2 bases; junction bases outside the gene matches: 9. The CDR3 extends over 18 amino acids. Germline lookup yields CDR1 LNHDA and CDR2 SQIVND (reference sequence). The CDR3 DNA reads TGTGCCAGTAGTATCTGGGACAGGTTTGGCCCTGGGGCCAACGTCCTGACTTTC. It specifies CASSIWDRFGPGANVLTF. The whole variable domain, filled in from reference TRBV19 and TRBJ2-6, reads DGGITQSPKYLFRKEGQNVTLSCEQNLNHDAMYWYRQDPGQGLRLIYYSQIVNDFQKGDIAEGYSVSREKKESFPLTVTSAQKNPTAFYLCASSIWDRFGPGANVLTFGAGSRLTVL.

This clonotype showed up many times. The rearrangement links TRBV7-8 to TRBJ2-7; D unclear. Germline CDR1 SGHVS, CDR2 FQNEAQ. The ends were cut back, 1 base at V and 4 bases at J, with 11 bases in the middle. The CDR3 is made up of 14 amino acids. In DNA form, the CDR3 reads TGTGCCAGCAGCTTAGGCGGCAGCAAGTACGAGCAGTACTTC. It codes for CASSLGGSKYEQYF.

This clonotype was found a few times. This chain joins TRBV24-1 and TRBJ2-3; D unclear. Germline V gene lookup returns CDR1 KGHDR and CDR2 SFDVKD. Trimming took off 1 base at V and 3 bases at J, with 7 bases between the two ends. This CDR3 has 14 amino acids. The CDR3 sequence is CATSDLKSTDTQYF. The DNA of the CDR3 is TGTGCCACCAGTGATTTAAAATCGACAGATACGCAGTATTTT.

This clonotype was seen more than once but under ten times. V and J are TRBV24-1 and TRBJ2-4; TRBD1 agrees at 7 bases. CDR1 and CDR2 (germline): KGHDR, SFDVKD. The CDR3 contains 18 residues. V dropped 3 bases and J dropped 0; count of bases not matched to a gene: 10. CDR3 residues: CATSDGYRGPIAKNIQYF. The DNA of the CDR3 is TGTGCCACCAGTGATGGGTACAGGGGCCCAATAGCCAAAAACATTCAGTACTTC.

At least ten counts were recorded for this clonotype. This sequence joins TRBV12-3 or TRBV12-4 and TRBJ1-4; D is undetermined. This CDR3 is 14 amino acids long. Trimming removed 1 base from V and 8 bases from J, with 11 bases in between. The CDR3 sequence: CASSLVSGREKLFF. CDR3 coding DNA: TGTGCCAGCAGTTTAGTTTCCGGGAGGGAAAAACTGTTTTTT.

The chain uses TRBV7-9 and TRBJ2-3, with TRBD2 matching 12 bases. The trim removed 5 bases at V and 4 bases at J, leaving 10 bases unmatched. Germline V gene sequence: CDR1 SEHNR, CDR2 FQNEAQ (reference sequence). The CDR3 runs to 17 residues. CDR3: CASSPPTSGRGSDTQYF. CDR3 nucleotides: TGTGCCAGCAGCCCCCCGACTAGCGGGAGAGGATCAGATACGCAGTATTTT.

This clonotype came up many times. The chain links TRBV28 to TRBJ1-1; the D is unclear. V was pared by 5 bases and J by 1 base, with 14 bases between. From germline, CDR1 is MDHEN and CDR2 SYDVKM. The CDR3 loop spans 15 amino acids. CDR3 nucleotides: TGTGCCAGCAGTCCTCTGGGTACCCCGAACACTGAAGCTTTCTTT. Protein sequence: CASSPLGTPNTEAFF.